These 32 T cell receptor beta chains were all obtained from the same sample, sequenced in a study of technical replicates of blood from several donors. Assay: immunoSEQ multiplex PCR; the TCRdb copy retains only in-frame clones and omits some. The sample consists of tens of thousands of clones, around 90% of them appearing once. Sequencing was carried out using T cells isolated from PBMCs. These receptors all come from a human donor in good health.

This chain connects TRBV6-1 to TRBJ1-4; 9 bases map to TRBD1. CDR1 and CDR2 from the germline V gene are MNHNS and SASEGT. Germline trimming cut 2 bases from V and 10 bases from J; bases unmatched to any gene: 8. This CDR3 contains 15 residues. CDR3 nucleotides: TGTGCCAGCAGTGAATGGGGACAGGGTCGTGTAAAACTGTTTTTT. This gives the protein CASSEWGQGRVKLFF.

The V and J genes are TRBV2 and TRBJ1-3; the D is unclear. Trimming removed 10 bases from V and 2 bases from J, with 15 bases in between. Per the germline V gene, CDR1 is SNHLY and CDR2 is FYNNEI. This CDR3 region has 14 residues. The CDR3 region is CAIGEGVAGNTIYF. Here the CDR3 DNA reads TGTGCCATAGGAGAGGGAGTAGCTGGAAACACCATATATTTT.

This clone appeared once. The rearrangement joins TRBV7-8 to TRBJ2-2; 10 nucleotides align to TRBD1. This CDR3 is 16 amino acids long. The V and J ends lost 6 bases and 6 bases, in that order; junction bases with no gene match: 10. Germline CDR1 SGHVS, CDR2 FQNEAQ. The CDR3 region is CASSFNRDRGSGELFF. The CDR3 DNA is TGTGCCAGCAGTTTTAACCGGGACAGGGGATCCGGGGAGCTGTTTTTT.

The chain carries TRBV25-1 and TRBJ2-7; the match to TRBD1 covers 9 bases. The V and J ends lost 4 bases and 5 bases, in that order; junction bases with no gene match: 6. Germline V gene data show CDR1 as MGHDK and CDR2 as SYGVNS. The CDR3 contains 14 residues. The CDR3 sequence is CASSAGQGSHEQYF. The DNA of the CDR3 is TGTGCCAGCAGTGCGGGACAGGGAAGCCACGAGCAGTACTTC.

The chain is built from TRBV7-9 and TRBJ1-1; 8 nucleotides line up with TRBD1. The germline V gene encodes CDR1 SEHNR and CDR2 FQNEAQ (reference sequence). The V segment lost 3 bases and the J segment 8 bases; nucleotides outside the gene matches: 8. This CDR3 spans 14 amino acids. The CDR3, as DNA: TGTGCCAGCAGCTTCTCGCAGGGGGCAGGAGAAGCTTTCTTT. This encodes CASSFSQGAGEAFF.

The chain combines TRBV5-1 with TRBJ2-7; a possible D gene is TRBD1 (5 bases). Trimming cost V 0 bases and J 3 bases, with 10 bases left between them. Germline CDR1 and CDR2: SGHRS and YFSETQ. There are 14 residues in the CDR3. CDR3 bases: TGCGCCAGCAGCTTGGATAGGGGATACTACGAGCAGTACTTC. It is translated as CASSLDRGYYEQYF.

CDR3 DNA sequence: TGTGCCTGGAATCCGGGGGGGTACAATGAGCAGTTCTTC. It specifies CAWNPGGYNEQFF. The V gene is TRBV30, the J gene TRBJ2-1; 8 nucleotides align to TRBD2. V was pared by 4 bases and J by 4 bases, with 3 bases of the junction left unmatched. Germline V CDR1 and CDR2: GTSNPN, SVGIG (reference sequence). This CDR3 contains 13 residues.

The genes are TRBV10-3 and TRBJ1-1; D is possibly TRBD1 (5 bases). The ends were cut back, 6 bases at V and 2 bases at J, with 10 bases in the middle. The germline CDR1 and CDR2 sequences are ENHRY and SYGVKD. The CDR3 extends over 13 amino acids. The CDR3 coding sequence is TGTGCCATCAGAGATGACAGAAACACTGAAGCTTTCTTT. This translates into CAIRDDRNTEAFF.

This sequence joins TRBV5-1 and TRBJ2-7; the match to TRBD1 covers 7 bases. This CDR3 comprises 13 residues. The V gene's germline CDR1 is SGHRS and CDR2 YFSETQ. V lost 2 bases, J lost 5 bases, and 4 bases stayed unmatched. CDR3 region: CASSFQGENEQYF. In DNA, the CDR3 is TGCGCCAGCAGCTTCCAGGGGGAAAACGAGCAGTACTTC.

This clone was seen only once. The rearrangement joins TRBV19 to TRBJ1-2, with D hard to call. V lost 3 bases to trimming and J lost 5 bases, with 7 bases between them. Germline loops: CDR1 LNHDA, CDR2 SQIVND (reference sequence). The length of the CDR3 is 12 residues. The CDR3 bases are TGTGCCAGTAGTATGAGCGTATATGGCTACACCTTC. Translated, it gives CASSMSVYGYTF.

The V and J genes are TRBV5-6 and TRBJ2-7; 9 bases align to TRBD1. Germline CDR1 reads SGHDT; CDR2 reads YYEEEE. V lost 4 bases to trimming and J lost 2 bases; unmatched junction nucleotides: 7. CDR3 length equals 15 residues. CDR3 sequence (DNA): TGTGCCAGCAGCCGAACAGGGGGCCCCCCCTACGAGCAGTACTTC. Amino acids: CASSRTGGPPYEQYF.

V usage is TRBV19 and J usage is TRBJ1-1; TRBD1 aligns across 9 bases. The CDR3 runs 16 residues. In germline, CDR1 is LNHDA, CDR2 SQIVND (reference sequence). V lost 5 bases and J lost 7; bases outside the gene matches: 14. The CDR3 reads CASSRGQGTRGVEAFF. DNA of the CDR3: TGTGCCAGTAGTCGGGGACAGGGTACTCGGGGGGTTGAAGCTTTCTTT.

This clone has only a few counts. J is TRBJ1-1 and V is TRBV30, with a tentative D call TRBD1 (6 bases). Germline CDR1 and CDR2: GTSNPN and SVGIG (reference sequence). This CDR3 region has 12 residues. Trimming left V 5 bases short and J 5 bases short, with 12 bases between. The CDR3 loop is CAWGQLGTEAFF. In nucleotides, the CDR3 is TGTGCCTGGGGACAGTTGGGAACTGAAGCTTTCTTT.

The chain combines TRBV7-9 with TRBJ2-7; tentative D call: TRBD1 (6 bases). The CDR3 contains 15 residues. Germline CDR1 SEHNR, CDR2 FQNEAQ (reference sequence). V was clipped by 3 bases and J by 3 bases, with 15 bases between them. The CDR3, as DNA: TGTGCCAGCAGCTTTGTCGGACAGTACAACTACGAGCAGTACTTC. Encoded protein: CASSFVGQYNYEQYF.

The chain combines TRBV5-1 with TRBJ2-7, with TRBD2 matching 13 bases. With V trimmed by 4 bases and J by 3 bases, 4 bases remained unmatched. CDR3 size: 15 residues. Germline CDR1 reads SGHRS; CDR2 reads YFSETQ. The CDR3 DNA sequence: TGCGCCAGCAGCCCGGGGACTAGCGGGGACTACGAGCAGTACTTC. This sequence encodes CASSPGTSGDYEQYF.

In nucleotides, the CDR3 is TGTGCCTGGAGTCGTGGGGGGACAGGGAATGGCGAGCAGTACTTC. Encoded protein: CAWSRGGTGNGEQYF. This chain uses TRBV30 with TRBJ2-7, with 9 bases fitting TRBD1. The germline V gene encodes CDR1 GTSNPN and CDR2 SVGIG (reference sequence). V lost 2 bases, J lost 6 bases, and 11 bases stayed unmatched. There are 15 residues in the CDR3.

This clone was observed a few times. The chain carries TRBV4-1 and TRBJ2-1; the match to TRBD2 covers 8 bases. The CDR3 has 17 residues. The ends lost 3 bases at V and 7 bases at J; junction bases unmatched: 14. CDR1 and CDR2 from the germline V gene are MGHRA and YSYEKL. The CDR3 region has the DNA TGCGCCAGCAGCCAGCCCACTAGCGGAGGGAAAAGAAATGAGCAGTTCTTC. Translated: CASSQPTSGGKRNEQFF.

This clone was detected only a few times. The J gene is TRBJ2-2, the V gene TRBV9, with 10 positions matching TRBD1. This CDR3 is built from 16 residues. Trimming cost V 3 bases and J 7 bases; bases outside gene matches: 9. Germline CDR1 and CDR2: SGDLS and YYNGEE. CDR3 residues: CASSAVGTGDFGELFF. Written as DNA, the CDR3 is TGTGCCAGCAGCGCAGTAGGGACAGGGGATTTCGGGGAGCTGTTTTTT.

V usage is TRBV7-9 and J usage is TRBJ2-7; 9 nucleotides align to TRBD1. With 5 bases clipped from V and 5 bases from J, the junction kept 7 bases outside the gene matches. The CDR3 extends over 14 amino acids. From germline, CDR1 is SEHNR and CDR2 FQNEAQ (reference sequence). The CDR3 sequence: CASSARQGENEQYF. Written as DNA, the CDR3 is TGTGCCAGCAGCGCCCGACAGGGGGAGAACGAGCAGTACTTC.

The V and J genes are TRBV2 and TRBJ2-5; TRBD2 aligns across 9 bases. This CDR3 has 15 amino acids. Germline V gene lookup returns CDR1 SNHLY and CDR2 FYNNEI. Unmatched junction bases numbered 12, after V lost 6 bases and J lost 7 bases. CDR3 DNA sequence: TGTGCCAGCAGCTTGCTACTAGCGGGCGCAGGGACCCAGTACTTC. Translated: CASSLLLAGAGTQYF.

The chain couples TRBV25-1 to TRBJ2-3; 11 bases map to TRBD2. Unmatched junction bases numbered 8, after V lost 3 bases and J lost 3 bases. Germline V lookup: CDR1 MGHDK, CDR2 SYGVNS. The CDR3 has 17 residues. The CDR3 coding sequence is TGTGCCAGCAGTGACTCACTAGCGGGAGTTAGGACAGATACGCAGTATTTT. Its protein product is CASSDSLAGVRTDTQYF.

The rearrangement joins TRBV7-9 to TRBJ2-7, with TRBD1 matching over 7 bases. J was trimmed by 2 bases and V by 7 bases; bases with no gene match: 17. The CDR3 is made up of 17 amino acids. Germline CDR1 and CDR2: SEHNR and FQNEAQ (reference sequence). CDR3 sequence: CASKRGGQDDIAYEQYF. CDR3 nucleotide sequence: TGTGCCAGCAAACGCGGCGGACAGGACGACATAGCCTACGAGCAGTACTTC.

This chain joins TRBV5-4 and TRBJ2-2; D is possibly TRBD2 (5 bases). Per germline, CDR1 SGHNT and CDR2 YYREEE (reference sequence). The CDR3 extends over 17 amino acids. Trimming shortened V by 4 bases and J by 1 base, and 17 bases separated the two germline ends. The CDR3 region has the DNA TGTGCCAGCAGCCGCTCCGAGACCGGGAAGAACACCGGGGAGCTGTTTTTT. Amino acid sequence: CASSRSETGKNTGELFF.

This clone is a singleton in its sample. The chain combines TRBV5-1 with TRBJ2-7; tentative D call: TRBD2 (6 bases). Germline-derived CDR1 and CDR2 are SGHRS and YFSETQ. The CDR3 is made up of 18 amino acids. V shed 0 bases and J shed 3 bases, with 22 bases lying between them. For the CDR3, the DNA is TGCGCCAGCAGCTTGGTTGGGGGTTTTTGGGTGGAGGGCTACGAGCAGTACTTC. Translated: CASSLVGGFWVEGYEQYF.

The sample holds a few counts of this clone. V gene TRBV30 combines with J gene TRBJ1-1; D call uncertain. Germline CDR1 GTSNPN, CDR2 SVGIG (reference sequence). The V and J ends lost 3 bases and 2 bases respectively, with 4 bases between them. This CDR3 comprises 11 residues. In nucleotides, the CDR3 is TGTGCCTGGAGCGTCAACACTGAAGCTTTCTTT. Its protein is CAWSVNTEAFF.

In this sample, this clone turned up once. This chain connects TRBV19 to TRBJ1-4; 8 nucleotides align to TRBD1. The length of the CDR3 is 12 residues. Losses at the gene ends were 8 bases for V and 8 bases for J; bases not matched to a gene: 4. Germline V CDR1 and CDR2: LNHDA, SQIVND (reference sequence). As DNA, the CDR3 is TGTGCCAGTGGGAACAGGGGGGAAAAACTGTTTTTT. This gives the protein CASGNRGEKLFF.

The chain links TRBV30 to TRBJ2-5; a possible D gene is TRBD2 (6 bases). This CDR3 is built from 14 residues. Trimming shortened V by 3 bases and J by 0 bases, and 11 bases separated the two germline ends. Germline V gives CDR1 GTSNPN, CDR2 SVGIG (reference sequence). CDR3: CAWSGGRHQETQYF. The DNA of the CDR3 is TGTGCCTGGAGCGGGGGACGGCACCAAGAGACCCAGTACTTC.

J is TRBJ2-7 and V is TRBV11-3; perhaps TRBD1 as D (6 bases). Germline V gene lookup returns CDR1 SGHNT and CDR2 YENEEA. The CDR3 is 15 amino acids. V gave up 4 bases and J gave up 4 bases, with 17 bases separating them. The CDR3 DNA follows: TGTGCCAGCAGCTCGGACGACAGGAAAGAATACGAGCAGTACTTC. It translates to CASSSDDRKEYEQYF.

V and J are TRBV5-1 and TRBJ1-1, with D possibly matching TRBD1 (6 bases). The CDR3 runs 14 residues. Germline V CDR1 and CDR2: SGHRS, YFSETQ. The V and J ends lost 6 bases and 4 bases respectively, with 16 bases between them. DNA for the CDR3: TGCGCCAGCACCCTGGGGGGGGCGGGCACTGAAGCTTTCTTT. Its protein is CASTLGGAGTEAFF.

J is TRBJ1-2 and V is TRBV28; possibly TRBD1 for D (5 bases). V was clipped by 2 bases and J by 4 bases, with 11 bases between them. The germline V gene encodes CDR1 MDHEN and CDR2 SYDVKM. The CDR3 spans 14 residues. DNA of the CDR3: TGTGCCAGCAGTTTACGGGGGAGTGCCTATGGCTACACCTTC. Its translation is CASSLRGSAYGYTF.

The chain is built from TRBV2 and TRBJ2-6, with TRBD1 matching over 8 bases. The junction had 4 bases not matched to a gene; V was cut back by 9 bases and J by 0 bases. Germline V gives CDR1 SNHLY, CDR2 FYNNEI. CDR3 length: 15 residues. The DNA for the CDR3 is TGTGCCAGGGGACAGGTTCGCTCTGGGGCCAACGTCCTGACTTTC. It specifies CARGQVRSGANVLTF.

This sequence joins TRBV5-4 and TRBJ2-1; 8 bases line up with TRBD1. This CDR3 is 13 amino acids long. With V trimmed by 1 base and J by 7 bases, 1 base remained unmatched. Looked up from germline, CDR1 is SGHNT and CDR2 is YYREEE (reference sequence). CDR3 coding DNA: TGTGCCAGCAGCTTGACAGGGGGGAATGAGCAGTTCTTC. This gives the protein CASSLTGGNEQFF.